This T cell receptor (beta chain) came from a study of blood T cell repertoires in COVID-19. There are 14 residues in the CDR3. After removal of 7 bases from V and 2 bases from J, the junction contained 7 bases not matched to a gene. CDR1 is SGHTA and CDR2 is FQGNSA in the germline V gene. Sequencing used immunoSEQ multiplex PCR; TCRdb keeps in-frame clones, though not all of them. The sample comprises over 200,000 clones, around 87% of which are singletons, and about 2.1% rests with the top ten. The sequenced sample was peripheral blood. The chain couples TRBV7-2 to TRBJ1-2, with TRBD1 matching over 7 bases. The sequence was collected from a woman aged 50 to 60 with acute or convalescent COVID-19. The CDR3 loop is CASILGTENYGYTF. CDR3 nucleotides: TGTGCCAGCATCCTAGGGACAGAGAACTATGGCTACACCTTC.